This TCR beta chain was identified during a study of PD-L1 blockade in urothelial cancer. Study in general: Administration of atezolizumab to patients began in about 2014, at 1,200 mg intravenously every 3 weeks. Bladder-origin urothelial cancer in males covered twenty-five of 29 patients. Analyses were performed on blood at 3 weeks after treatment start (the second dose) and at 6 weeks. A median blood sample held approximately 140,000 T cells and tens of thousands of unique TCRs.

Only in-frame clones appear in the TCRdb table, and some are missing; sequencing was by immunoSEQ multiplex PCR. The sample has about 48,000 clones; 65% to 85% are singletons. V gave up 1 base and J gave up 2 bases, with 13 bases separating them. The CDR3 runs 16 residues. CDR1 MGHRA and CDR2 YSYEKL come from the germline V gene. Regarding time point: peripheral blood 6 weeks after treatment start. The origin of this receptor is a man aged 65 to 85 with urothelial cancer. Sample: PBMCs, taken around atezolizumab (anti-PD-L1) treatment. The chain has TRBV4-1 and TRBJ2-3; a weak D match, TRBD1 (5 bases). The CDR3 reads CASSQANLGLTDTQYF. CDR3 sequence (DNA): TGCGCCAGCAGCCAAGCTAATTTGGGGCTCACAGATACGCAGTATTTT.